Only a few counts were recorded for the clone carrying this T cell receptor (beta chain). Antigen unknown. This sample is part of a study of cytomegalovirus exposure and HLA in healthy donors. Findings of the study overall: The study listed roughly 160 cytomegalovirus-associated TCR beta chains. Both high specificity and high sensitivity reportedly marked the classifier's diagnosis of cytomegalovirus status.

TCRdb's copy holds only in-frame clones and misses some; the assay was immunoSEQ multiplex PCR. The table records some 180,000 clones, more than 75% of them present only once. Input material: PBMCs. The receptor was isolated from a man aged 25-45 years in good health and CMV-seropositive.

The CDR3 sequence is CASSGSGLYEQYF. The DNA for the CDR3 is TGTGCCAGCAGCGGTAGCGGGCTATACGAGCAGTACTTC. This chain connects TRBV11-2 to TRBJ2-7; TRBD2 matches at 7 bases. The V segment lost 5 bases and the J segment 4 bases; nucleotides outside the gene matches: 5. Looked up from germline, CDR1 is SGHAT and CDR2 is FQNNGV. This CDR3 comprises 13 residues.